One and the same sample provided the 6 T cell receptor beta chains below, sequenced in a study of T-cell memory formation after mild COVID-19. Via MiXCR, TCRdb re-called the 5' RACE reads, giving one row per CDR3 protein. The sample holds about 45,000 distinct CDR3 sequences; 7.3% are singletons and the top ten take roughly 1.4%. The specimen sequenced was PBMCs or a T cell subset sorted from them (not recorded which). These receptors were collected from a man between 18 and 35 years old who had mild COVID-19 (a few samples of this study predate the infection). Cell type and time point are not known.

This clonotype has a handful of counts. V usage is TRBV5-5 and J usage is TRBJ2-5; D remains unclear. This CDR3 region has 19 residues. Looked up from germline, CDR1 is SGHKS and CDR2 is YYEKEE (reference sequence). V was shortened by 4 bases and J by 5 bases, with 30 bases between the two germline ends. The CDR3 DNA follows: TGTGCCAGCAGCCCACGGAGATACTCCCCGGTCACAATTAGTGAGACCCAGTACTTC. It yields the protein CASSPRRYSPVTISETQYF.

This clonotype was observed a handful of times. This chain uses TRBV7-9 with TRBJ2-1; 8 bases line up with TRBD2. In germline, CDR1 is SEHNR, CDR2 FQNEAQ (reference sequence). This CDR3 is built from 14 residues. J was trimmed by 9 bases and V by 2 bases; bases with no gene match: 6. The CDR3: CASSLSGGPGEQFF. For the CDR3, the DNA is TGTGCCAGCAGCTTATCGGGGGGGCCTGGTGAGCAGTTCTTC.

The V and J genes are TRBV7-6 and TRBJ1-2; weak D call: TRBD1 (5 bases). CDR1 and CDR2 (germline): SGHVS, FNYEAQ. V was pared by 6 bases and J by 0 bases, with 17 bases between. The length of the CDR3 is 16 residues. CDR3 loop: CASSQYSGTANYGYTF. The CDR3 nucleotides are TGTGCCAGCAGTCAATACTCGGGGACGGCTAACTATGGCTACACCTTC.

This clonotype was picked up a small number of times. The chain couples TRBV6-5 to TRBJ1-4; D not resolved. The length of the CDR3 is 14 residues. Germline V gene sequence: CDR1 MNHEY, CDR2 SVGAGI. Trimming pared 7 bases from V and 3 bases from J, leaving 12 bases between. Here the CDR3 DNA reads TGTGCCAGCAAAACGGGCTGGGCTAATGAAAAACTGTTTTTT. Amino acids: CASKTGWANEKLFF.

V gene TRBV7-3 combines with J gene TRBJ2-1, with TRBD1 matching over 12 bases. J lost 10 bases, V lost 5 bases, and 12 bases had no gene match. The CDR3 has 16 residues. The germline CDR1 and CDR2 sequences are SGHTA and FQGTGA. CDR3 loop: CASSPPGQGAGGEQFF. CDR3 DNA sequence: TGTGCCAGCAGCCCCCCGGGACAGGGGGCTGGGGGGGAGCAGTTCTTC.

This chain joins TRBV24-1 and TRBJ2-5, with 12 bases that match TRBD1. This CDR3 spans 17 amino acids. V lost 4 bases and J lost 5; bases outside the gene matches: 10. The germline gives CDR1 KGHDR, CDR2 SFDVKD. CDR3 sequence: CATSEQPGQGAGETQYF. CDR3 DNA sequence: TGTGCCACCAGTGAACAACCGGGACAGGGGGCCGGTGAGACCCAGTACTTC.